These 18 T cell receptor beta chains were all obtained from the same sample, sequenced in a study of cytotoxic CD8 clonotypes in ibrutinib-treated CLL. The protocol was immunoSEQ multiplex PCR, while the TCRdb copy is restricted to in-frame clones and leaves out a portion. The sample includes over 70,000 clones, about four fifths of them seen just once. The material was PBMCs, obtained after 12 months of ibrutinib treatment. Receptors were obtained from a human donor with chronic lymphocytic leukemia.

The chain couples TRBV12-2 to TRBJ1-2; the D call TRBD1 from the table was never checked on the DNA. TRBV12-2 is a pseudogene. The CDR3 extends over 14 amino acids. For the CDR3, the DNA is TGTGCAAGTCGCTTAGGGGGCCCTAACTATGGCTACACCTTC. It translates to CASRLGGPNYGYTF.

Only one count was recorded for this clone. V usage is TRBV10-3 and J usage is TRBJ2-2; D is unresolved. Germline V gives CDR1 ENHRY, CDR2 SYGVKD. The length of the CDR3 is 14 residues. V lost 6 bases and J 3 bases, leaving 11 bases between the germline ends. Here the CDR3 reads CAISPQVDTGELFF. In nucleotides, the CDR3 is TGTGCCATCAGCCCCCAGGTTGACACCGGGGAGCTGTTTTTT.

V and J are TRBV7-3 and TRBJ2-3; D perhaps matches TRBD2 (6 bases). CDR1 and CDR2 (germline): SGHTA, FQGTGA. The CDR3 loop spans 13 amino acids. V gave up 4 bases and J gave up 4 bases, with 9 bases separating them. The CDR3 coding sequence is TGTGCCAGCAGCTCGCGACTAGCAGATACGCAGTATTTT. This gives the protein CASSSRLADTQYF.

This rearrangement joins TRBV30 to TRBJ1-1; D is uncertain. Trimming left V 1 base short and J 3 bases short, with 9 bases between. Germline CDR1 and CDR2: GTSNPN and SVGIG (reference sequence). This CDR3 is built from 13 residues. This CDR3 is CAWSEKSYTEAFF. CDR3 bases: TGTGCCTGGAGTGAGAAGTCCTACACTGAAGCTTTCTTT.

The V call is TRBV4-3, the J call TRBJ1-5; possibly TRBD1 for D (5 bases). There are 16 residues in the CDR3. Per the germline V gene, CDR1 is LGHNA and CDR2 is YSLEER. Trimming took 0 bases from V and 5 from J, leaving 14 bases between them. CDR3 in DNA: TGCGCCAGCAGCCAAGAGATGGCAGGGCCCTATCAGCCCCAGCATTTT. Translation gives CASSQEMAGPYQPQHF.

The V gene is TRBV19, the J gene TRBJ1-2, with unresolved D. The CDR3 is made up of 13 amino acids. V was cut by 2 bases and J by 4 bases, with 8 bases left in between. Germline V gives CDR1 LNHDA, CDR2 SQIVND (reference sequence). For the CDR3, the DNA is TGTGCCAGTAGTATATCCCCGGGCTATGGCTACACCTTC. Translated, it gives CASSISPGYGYTF.

CDR3 sequence (DNA): TGCGCCAGCAGCCAAGAAGTTGGACAGCCAAGCCGGCCCCAGCATTTT. Protein sequence: CASSQEVGQPSRPQHF. The chain has TRBV4-3 and TRBJ1-5, with D perhaps matching TRBD1 (6 bases). The CDR3 sequence is 16 residues long. The germline gives CDR1 LGHNA, CDR2 YSLEER. The V and J ends lost 0 bases and 9 bases respectively, with 18 bases between them.

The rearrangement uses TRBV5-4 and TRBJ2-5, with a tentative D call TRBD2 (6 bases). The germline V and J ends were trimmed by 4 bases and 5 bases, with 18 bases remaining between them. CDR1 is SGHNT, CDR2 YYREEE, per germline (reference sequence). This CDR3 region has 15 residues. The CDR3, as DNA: TGTGCCAGCAGCGTGCGCCAGCTTGGGGGGGAGACCCAGTACTTC. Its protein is CASSVRQLGGETQYF.

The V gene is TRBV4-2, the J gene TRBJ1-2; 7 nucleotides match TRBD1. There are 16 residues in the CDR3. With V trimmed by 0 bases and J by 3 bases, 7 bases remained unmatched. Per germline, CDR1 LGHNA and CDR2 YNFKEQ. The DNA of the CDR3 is TGTGCCAGCAGCCAAGAGAGCAGGGGGATGGACTATGGCTACACCTTC. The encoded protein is CASSQESRGMDYGYTF.

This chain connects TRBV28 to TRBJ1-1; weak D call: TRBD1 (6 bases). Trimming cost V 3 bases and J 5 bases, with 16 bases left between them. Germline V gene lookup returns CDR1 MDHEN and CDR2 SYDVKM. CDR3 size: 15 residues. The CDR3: CASSLGGPARTEAFF. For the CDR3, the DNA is TGTGCCAGCAGTTTGGGGGGGCCGGCGCGGACTGAAGCTTTCTTT.

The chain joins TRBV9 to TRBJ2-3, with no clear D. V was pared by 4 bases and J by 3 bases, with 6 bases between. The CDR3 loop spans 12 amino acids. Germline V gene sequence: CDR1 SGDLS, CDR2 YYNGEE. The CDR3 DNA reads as TGTGCCAGCAGCCTTGAGACAGATACGCAGTATTTT. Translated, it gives CASSLETDTQYF.

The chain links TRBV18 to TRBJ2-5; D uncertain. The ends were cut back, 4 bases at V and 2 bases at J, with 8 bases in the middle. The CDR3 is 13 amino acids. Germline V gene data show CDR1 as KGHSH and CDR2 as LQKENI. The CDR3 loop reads CASSRGPQETQYF. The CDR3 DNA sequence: TGTGCCAGCTCACGTGGCCCACAAGAGACCCAGTACTTC.

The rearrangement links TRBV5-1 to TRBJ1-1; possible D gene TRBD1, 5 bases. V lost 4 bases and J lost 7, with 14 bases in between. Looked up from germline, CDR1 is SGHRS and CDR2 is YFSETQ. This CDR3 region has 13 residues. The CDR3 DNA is TGCGCCAGCAGCCCGACGGGGGAAGGTGAAGCTTTCTTT. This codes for CASSPTGEGEAFF.

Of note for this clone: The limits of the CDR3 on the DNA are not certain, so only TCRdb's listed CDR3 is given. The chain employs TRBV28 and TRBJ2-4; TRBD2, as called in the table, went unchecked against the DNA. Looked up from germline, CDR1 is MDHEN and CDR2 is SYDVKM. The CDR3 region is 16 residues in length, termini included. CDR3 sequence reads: CASSPGTFGAKNIQYF.

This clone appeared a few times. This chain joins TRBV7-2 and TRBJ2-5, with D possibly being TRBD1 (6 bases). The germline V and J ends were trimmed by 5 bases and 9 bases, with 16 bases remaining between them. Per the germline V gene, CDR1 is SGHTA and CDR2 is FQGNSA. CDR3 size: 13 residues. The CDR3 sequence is CASSPARDTPQYF. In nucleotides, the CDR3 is TGTGCCAGCAGCCCCGCCCGGGACACCCCCCAGTACTTC.

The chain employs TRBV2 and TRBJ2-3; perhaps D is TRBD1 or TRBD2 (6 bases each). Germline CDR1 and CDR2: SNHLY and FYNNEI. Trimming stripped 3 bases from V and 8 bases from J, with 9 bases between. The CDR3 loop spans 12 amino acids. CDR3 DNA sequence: TGTGCCAGCAGTGAGGAGGGGGGTACGCAGTATTTT. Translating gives CASSEEGGTQYF.

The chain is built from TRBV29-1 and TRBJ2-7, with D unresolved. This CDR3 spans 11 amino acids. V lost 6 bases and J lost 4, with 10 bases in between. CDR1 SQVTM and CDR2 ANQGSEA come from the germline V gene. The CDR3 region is CSVRVEYEQYF. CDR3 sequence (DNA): TGCAGCGTACGTGTGGAGTACGAGCAGTACTTC.

CDR3 in DNA: TGTGCCAGCAGCAGCCCCGCCGGACTCCCAGGGGAGCAGTACTTC. This codes for CASSSPAGLPGEQYF. The V and J genes are TRBV7-2 and TRBJ2-7; TRBD1 or TRBD2 may be the D gene (5 bases each). Looked up from germline, CDR1 is SGHTA and CDR2 is FQGNSA. The ends were cut back, 5 bases at V and 7 bases at J, with 21 bases in the middle. There are 15 residues in the CDR3. The whole variable domain, remainder taken from reference TRBV7-2 and TRBJ2-7, is GAGVSQSPSNKVTEKGKDVELRCDPISGHTALYWYRQSLGQGLEFLIYFQGNSAPDKSGLPSDRFSAERTGGSVSTLTIQRTQQEDSAVYLCASSSPAGLPGEQYFGPGTRLTVT.